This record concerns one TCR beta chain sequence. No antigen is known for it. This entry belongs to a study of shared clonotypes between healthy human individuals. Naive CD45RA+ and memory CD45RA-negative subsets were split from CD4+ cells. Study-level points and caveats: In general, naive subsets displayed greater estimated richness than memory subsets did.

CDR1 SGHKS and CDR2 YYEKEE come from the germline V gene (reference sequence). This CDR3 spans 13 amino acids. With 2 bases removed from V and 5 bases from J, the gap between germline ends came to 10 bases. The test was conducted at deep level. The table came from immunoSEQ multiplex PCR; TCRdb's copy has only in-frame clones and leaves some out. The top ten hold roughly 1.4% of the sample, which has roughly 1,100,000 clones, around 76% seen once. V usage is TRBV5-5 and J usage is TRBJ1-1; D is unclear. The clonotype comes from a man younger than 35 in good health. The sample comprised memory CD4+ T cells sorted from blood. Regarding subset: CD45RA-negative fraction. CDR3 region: CASSFGSTTEAFF. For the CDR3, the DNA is TGTGCCAGCAGCTTTGGATCGACTACTGAAGCTTTCTTT.